A single T cell receptor (beta chain) is shown here with its context. The record originates from a study of shared clonotypes between healthy human individuals. Sequenced by immunoSEQ multiplex PCR; TCRdb stores in-frame clones only, minus some. This sample has about 2.4 million clones, with approximately 94% found just once. Per germline, CDR1 LNHDA and CDR2 SQIVND (reference sequence). The CDR3 covers 14 residues. V gave up 3 bases and J gave up 4 bases; unmatched junction bases: 3. This chain links TRBV19 with TRBJ1-2, with 9 bases aligning to TRBD1. Material: naive CD4+ T cells from PBMCs. As for subset: CD45RA+ positively selected. The TCR sequence derives from a man aged 18 to 35 in good health. Some clones in this sample may be carry-over from other donors' samples. The CDR3 sequence is CASSITGGPYGYTF. The CDR3 nucleotides read TGTGCCAGTAGTATCACAGGGGGCCCCTATGGCTACACCTTC.